This T cell receptor (beta chain) comes out of a study of cytomegalovirus exposure and HLA in healthy donors. The protocol was immunoSEQ multiplex PCR, while the TCRdb copy is restricted to in-frame clones and leaves out a portion. The sample includes 200,000 or so clones, over 80% of them seen just once. Details on this clone: The antigen is undetermined.

Study-level results: Specific recognition of CMV antigens was confirmed in vitro for three chains (all CMV-associated). The study found most TCR sequences rare, yet found some public TCRs in many donors.

CDR3 length equals 15 residues. The germline V gene encodes CDR1 SGHTA and CDR2 FQGNSA. Trimming pared 4 bases from V and 8 bases from J, leaving 20 bases between. The clonotype originates from a woman between 18 and 29 years old in good health and CMV-seronegative. This rearrangement joins TRBV7-2 to TRBJ1-1; D perhaps matches TRBD1 (5 bases). The sequenced sample was PBMCs. CDR3 loop: CASSSQAGVRVEAFF. CDR3 nucleotides: TGTGCCAGCAGCTCGCAGGCGGGGGTAAGGGTAGAAGCTTTCTTT.